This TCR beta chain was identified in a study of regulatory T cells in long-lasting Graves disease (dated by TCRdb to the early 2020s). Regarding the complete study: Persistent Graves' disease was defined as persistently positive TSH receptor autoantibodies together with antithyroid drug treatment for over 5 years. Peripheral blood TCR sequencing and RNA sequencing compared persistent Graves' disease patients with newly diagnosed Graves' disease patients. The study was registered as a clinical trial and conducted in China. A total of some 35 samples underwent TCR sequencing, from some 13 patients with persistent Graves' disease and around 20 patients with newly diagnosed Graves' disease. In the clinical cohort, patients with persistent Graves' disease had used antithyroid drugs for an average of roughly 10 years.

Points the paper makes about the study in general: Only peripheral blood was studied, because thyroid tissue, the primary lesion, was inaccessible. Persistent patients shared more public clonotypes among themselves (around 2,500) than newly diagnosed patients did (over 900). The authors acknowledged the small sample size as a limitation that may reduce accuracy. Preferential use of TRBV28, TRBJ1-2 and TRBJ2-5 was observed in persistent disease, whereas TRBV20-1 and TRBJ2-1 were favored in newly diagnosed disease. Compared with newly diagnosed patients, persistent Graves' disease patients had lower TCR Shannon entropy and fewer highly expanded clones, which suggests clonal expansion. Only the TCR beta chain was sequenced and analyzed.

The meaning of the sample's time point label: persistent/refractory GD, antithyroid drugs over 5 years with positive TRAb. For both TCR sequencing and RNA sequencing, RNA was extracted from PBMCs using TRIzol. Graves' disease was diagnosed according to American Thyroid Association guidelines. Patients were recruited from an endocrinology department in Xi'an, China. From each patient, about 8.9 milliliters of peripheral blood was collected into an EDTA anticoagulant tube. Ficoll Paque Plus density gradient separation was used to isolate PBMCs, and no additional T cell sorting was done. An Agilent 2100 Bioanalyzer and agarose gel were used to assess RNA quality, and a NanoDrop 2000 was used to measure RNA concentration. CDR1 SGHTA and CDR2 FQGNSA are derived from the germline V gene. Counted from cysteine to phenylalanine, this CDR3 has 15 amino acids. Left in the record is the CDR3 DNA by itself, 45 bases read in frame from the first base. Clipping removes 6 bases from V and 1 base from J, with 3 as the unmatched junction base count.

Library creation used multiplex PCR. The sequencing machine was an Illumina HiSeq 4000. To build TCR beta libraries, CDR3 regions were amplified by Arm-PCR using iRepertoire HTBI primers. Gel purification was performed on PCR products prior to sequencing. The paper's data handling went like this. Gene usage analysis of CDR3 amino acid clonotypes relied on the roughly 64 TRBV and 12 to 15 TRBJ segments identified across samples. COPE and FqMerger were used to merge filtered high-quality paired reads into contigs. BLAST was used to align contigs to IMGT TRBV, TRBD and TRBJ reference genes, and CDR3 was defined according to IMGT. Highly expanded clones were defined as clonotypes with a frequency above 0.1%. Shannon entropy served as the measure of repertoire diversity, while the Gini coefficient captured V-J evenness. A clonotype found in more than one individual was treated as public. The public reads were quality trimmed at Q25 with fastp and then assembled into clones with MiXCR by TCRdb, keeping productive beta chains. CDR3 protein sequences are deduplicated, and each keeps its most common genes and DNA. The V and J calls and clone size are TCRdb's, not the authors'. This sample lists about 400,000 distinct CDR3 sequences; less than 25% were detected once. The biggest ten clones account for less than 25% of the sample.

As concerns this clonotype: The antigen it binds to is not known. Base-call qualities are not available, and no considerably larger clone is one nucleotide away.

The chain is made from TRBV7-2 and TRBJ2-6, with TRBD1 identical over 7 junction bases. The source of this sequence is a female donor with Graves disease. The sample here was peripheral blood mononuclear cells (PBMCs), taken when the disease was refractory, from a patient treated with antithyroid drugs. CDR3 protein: CASSSGQSGANVLTF. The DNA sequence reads TGTGCCAGCAGTTCGGGACAGTCTGGGGCCAACGTCCTGACTTTC.